This T cell receptor (beta chain) was identified in a study of CD8+CD57+ T cells in acquired aplastic anemia. Genomic DNA acted as the template from which TCR beta VDJ combination and CDR3 sequence profiling were carried out. TCRdb recomputed calls from the reads with MiXCR, one row per CDR3 protein. Of hundreds of thousands of distinct CDR3 sequences in the sample, roughly 59% were seen once. All sequencing subjects had displayed CD8+CD57+ cell expansion on flow cytometry. Everyone among the patients had severe acquired aplastic anemia. Germline lookup yields CDR1 LGHNA and CDR2 YNFKEQ. V lost 4 bases, J lost 3 bases, and 13 bases lay in between. CDR3 size: 16 residues.

The sequence was collected from a human donor with aplastic anemia. Sequencing was carried out using sorted CD4+, CD8+, or CD8+CD57+ T cells (not recorded which) from PBMCs. The rearrangement joins TRBV4-2 to TRBJ2-6, with D unclear. The DNA of the CDR3 is TGTGCCAGCAGCCCGCCATTCCCCGGTGGGGCCAACGTCCTGACTTTC. As protein: CASSPPFPGGANVLTF.